These 15 T cell receptor beta chains were sequenced from one sample in a study of cytomegalovirus exposure and HLA in healthy donors. PCR employed 60 Vbeta and 13 Jbeta primers. Some clones are missing from TCRdb's copy, which holds only in-frame ones; the method was immunoSEQ multiplex PCR. The repertoire consists of about 120,000 clones, with over 80% occurring once and the leading ten covering roughly 20%. Sequences were obtained from PBMCs. The receptors shown here come from a young man in good health and CMV-seropositive.

The chain joins TRBV6-5 to TRBJ2-7; 14 positions agree with TRBD2. Germline V CDR1 and CDR2: MNHEY, SVGAGI. The junction had 10 bases not matched to a gene; V was cut back by 7 bases and J by 11 bases. The CDR3 is 14 amino acids. CDR3 bases: TGTGCCAGCATCTCGGGACTAGCGGGGGAAATGGAGTACTTC. The encoded protein is CASISGLAGEMEYF.

This clone was recorded once. This rearrangement joins TRBV30 to TRBJ2-2, with D perhaps TRBD1 (5 bases). V dropped 0 bases and J dropped 6 bases, with 8 bases sitting between them. The germline CDR1 and CDR2 sequences are GTSNPN and SVGIG (reference sequence). The CDR3 consists of 13 residues. CDR3 protein: CAWSVGLSGELFF. CDR3 DNA: TGTGCCTGGAGTGTGGGGCTGTCCGGGGAGCTGTTTTTT.

The genes are TRBV6-5 and TRBJ2-7; 7 bases fit TRBD1. The germline gives CDR1 MNHEY, CDR2 SVGAGI. The CDR3 sequence is 14 residues long. V dropped 6 bases and J dropped 3; count of bases not matched to a gene: 8. The CDR3 bases are TGTGCCAGCAGATCCGGACAGGTCCTCTACGAGCAGTACTTC. Protein sequence: CASRSGQVLYEQYF.

The V call is TRBV5-1, the J call TRBJ2-3, with TRBD2 matching 7 bases. With V trimmed by 5 bases and J by 1 base, 7 bases remained unmatched. The CDR3 runs to 15 residues. Germline CDR1 is SGHRS and CDR2 is YFSETQ. CDR3 protein: CASRGLAGGTDTQYF. The DNA of the CDR3 is TGCGCCAGCAGGGGGTTGGCGGGGGGCACAGATACGCAGTATTTT.

In this sample, this clone turned up once. The chain joins TRBV5-1 to TRBJ2-2; D possibly corresponds to TRBD2 (6 bases). Germline V CDR1 and CDR2: SGHRS, YFSETQ. The germline V and J ends were trimmed by 0 bases and 5 bases, with 17 bases remaining between them. The CDR3 is 17 amino acids. The CDR3 coding sequence is TGCGCCAGCAGCTTGGTAGGTCAGGGAGGAGTTACCGGGGAGCTGTTTTTT. It specifies CASSLVGQGGVTGELFF.

Comments on this clone: Compared with germline, one end of the junction differs, possibly owing to a read error. This same CDR3 is encoded by further DNA sequences in the sample. This sequence joins TRBV2 and TRBJ2-6; TRBD1 is a possible D gene (6 bases). Germline assignment: CDR1 SNHLY and CDR2 FYNNEI. The CDR3 is 17 residues long. CDR3 loop: CASSEGRGYSGANVLTF. DNA of the CDR3: TGTGCCAGCAGTGAAGGTAGGGGGTACTCTGGGGCCAATGTCCTGACTTTC.

This clone was observed once. The rearrangement links TRBV9 to TRBJ2-7; no firm D call. V dropped 0 bases and J dropped 5 bases, with 9 bases sitting between them. The CDR3 runs to 13 residues. Germline assignment: CDR1 SGDLS and CDR2 YYNGEE. The CDR3: CASSVGRSDEQYF. The DNA for the CDR3 is TGTGCCAGCAGCGTAGGGCGGAGTGACGAGCAGTACTTC.

The chain carries TRBV5-1 and TRBJ2-1; tentative D call: TRBD2 (5 bases). Between the trimmed V and J ends, which lost 6 bases and 4 bases, there was a span of 17 bases. The CDR3 runs to 15 residues. The germline V gene has CDR1 SGHRS and CDR2 YFSETQ. CDR3 in amino acids: CASKALGRPYNEQFF. In DNA, the CDR3 is TGCGCCAGCAAAGCACTAGGACGGCCTTACAATGAGCAGTTCTTC.

The V gene is TRBV10-3, the J gene TRBJ2-6, with 7 positions matching TRBD2. The CDR3 runs to 16 residues. J lost 4 bases, V lost 11 bases, and 14 bases had no gene match. The germline CDR1 and CDR2 sequences are ENHRY and SYGVKD. CDR3 sequence (DNA): TGTGCCCTCGGGGGAGGGCAACTCGAAGGGGCCAACGTCCTGACTTTC. Encoded protein: CALGGGQLEGANVLTF.

The chain is built from TRBV5-4 and TRBJ1-3; TRBD1 aligns across 10 bases. The ends lost 0 bases at V and 3 bases at J; junction bases unmatched: 3. This CDR3 contains 16 residues. CDR1 is SGHNT, CDR2 YYREEE, per germline (reference sequence). Written as DNA, the CDR3 is TGTGCCAGCAGCTTGGGGGGACAGGGGCTTGGAAACACCATATATTTT. This codes for CASSLGGQGLGNTIYF. The full variable domain, rest sourced from reference TRBV5-4 and TRBJ1-3, is ETGVTQSPTHLIKTRGQQVTLRCSSQSGHNTVSWYQQALGQGPQFIFQYYREEENGRGNFPPRFSGLQFPNYSSELNVNALELDDSALYLCASSLGGQGLGNTIYFGEGSWLTVV.

The V gene is TRBV9, the J gene TRBJ2-3; D call uncertain. CDR1 and CDR2 from the germline V gene are SGDLS and YYNGEE. Trimming removed 4 bases at V and 3 bases at J, with 9 bases between. CDR3 length equals 13 residues. CDR3 amino acids: CASSPPRTDTQYF. CDR3 DNA: TGTGCCAGCAGCCCCCCACGGACAGATACGCAGTATTTT.

The chain uses TRBV18 and TRBJ1-2; 10 nucleotides match TRBD1. The J segment lost 5 bases and the V segment lost 1 base, leaving 7 bases of the junction unmatched. The CDR3 covers 16 residues. CDR1 is KGHSH, CDR2 LQKENI, per germline. CDR3 in amino acids: CASSPQVGQGIYGYTF. The CDR3 DNA reads as TGTGCCAGCTCACCACAAGTGGGACAGGGGATATATGGCTACACCTTC.

The chain joins TRBV5-6 to TRBJ1-1, with D unresolved. Trimming left V 2 bases short and J 1 base short, with 6 bases between. CDR1 and CDR2 (germline): SGHDT, YYEEEE. The CDR3 sequence is 13 residues long. The CDR3 region has the DNA TGTGCCAGCAGCTTCGGAGGGAACACTGAAGCTTTCTTT. The encoded protein is CASSFGGNTEAFF.

V is TRBV7-9 and J is TRBJ1-2; 8 bases line up with TRBD1. V was pared by 3 bases and J by 4 bases, with 10 bases of the junction left unmatched. Germline V CDR1 and CDR2: SEHNR, FQNEAQ (reference sequence). The CDR3 spans 16 residues. The CDR3 protein is CASSFADRERLYGYTF. CDR3 nucleotide sequence: TGTGCCAGCAGCTTCGCGGACAGGGAACGGCTCTATGGCTACACCTTC.

J is TRBJ1-5 and V is TRBV19; 7 bases match TRBD1. V was clipped by 3 bases and J by 1 base; unmatched bases: 9. Germline loops: CDR1 LNHDA, CDR2 SQIVND (reference sequence). This CDR3 has 17 amino acids. As DNA, the CDR3 is TGTGCCAGTAGTATGGGGAAGGGGGCAATCAGCAATCAGCCCCAGCATTTT. This translates into CASSMGKGAISNQPQHF. The variable domain in full, completed from reference TRBV19 and TRBJ1-5, reads DGGITQSPKYLFRKEGQNVTLSCEQNLNHDAMYWYRQDPGQGLRLIYYSQIVNDFQKGDIAEGYSVSREKKESFPLTVTSAQKNPTAFYLCASSMGKGAISNQPQHFGDGTRLSIL.